This T cell receptor beta chain was sequenced for a study of preoperative IRX-2 immunotherapy in early breast cancer. The treatment here: preoperative locoregional IRX-2 cytokine immunotherapy. Samples came from a phase Ib trial of preoperative locoregional IRX-2 cytokine immunotherapy. Using immunoSEQ multiplex PCR, the repertoire was profiled, and TCRdb retains in-frame clones only, with some absent. The sample holds over a thousand clones; about 77% are singletons and the top ten take approximately 11%. This CDR3 has 15 amino acids. Trimming at V came to 5 bases and at J to 6 bases, leaving 10 bases not matched to a gene. Germline V gives CDR1 SGHNT, CDR2 YENEEA. This clone was seen a few times.

This chain links TRBV11-3 with TRBJ2-1, with 7 bases matching TRBD1. The material sequenced was tumor tissue, taken after IRX-2 immunotherapy. The TCR was taken from a human donor with breast cancer. CDR3 DNA sequence: TGTGCCAGCAGCGCCCACGACAGGGCTGGCAATGAGCAGTTCTTC. It yields the protein CASSAHDRAGNEQFF.